This paragraph covers one T cell receptor beta chain sequence. This clonotype came up a few times. Its antigen is unknown. Within one base of it there is no much larger clone, and no base qualities were kept. The data derive from a study of identical twins' blood T cells (dated by TCRdb to about 2013). Regarding the complete study: The 12 libraries, six for the alpha chain and six for the beta chain, together yielded around 48 million Illumina reads. To assess how genetics influences repertoire formation, the study used next-generation sequencing to compare the TCR alpha and beta chain repertoires of three pairs of monozygous twins. Study-wide conclusions, independent of this receptor: Because the twins were reared together, environmental influences could not be excluded as an explanation for twin similarity. Twin pairs were reported to be markedly more alike in V gene usage than unrelated donors were, even when looking at non-selected out-of-frame TCRbeta clonotypes. The study stated that the proposed role of the TCRalpha J segment in MHC recognition during thymic selection needs to be validated by independent studies. Among the most abundant TCRbeta clonotypes, more CDR3 sequences were shared by each donor with her twin than with unrelated donors. The number of CDR3 clonotypes shared between two donors was mainly determined by the product of the cloneset sizes of the two donors, and no clear deviation from this trend was shown by twins.

Library construction relied on 5' RACE. Sequenced using an Illumina Genome Analyzer IIx. RNA-based TCR cDNA libraries were prepared by a previously described protocol with several modifications. To prevent cross-contamination, sample-specific barcodes were introduced on both ends of each TCR cDNA library during cDNA synthesis and amplification. As for the authors' bioinformatics: Between about 90,000 and nearly 550,000 clonotypes were identified per individual, and roughly 2 to 3.6 million CDR3-containing reads were obtained per library. Reads with improper barcode index combinations were discarded, and clonesets were then built for each library with the MiTCR software. While assembling CDR3 clonotypes, MiTCR corrected PCR and sequencing errors and either filtered or rescued low-quality reads. Artificial out-of-frame clonotypes were removed by being mapped to in-frame sequences, with one indel in the CDR3 allowed. Similarity of V and J gene usage between donors was measured as Jensen-Shannon divergence divided by mean entropy. TCRdb redid the processing of the public reads, applying fastp at Q25 and MiXCR, and retained in-frame beta chains. A single entry per CDR3 protein holds the most common genes and DNA from its merged rows. The V and J calls and clone size come from TCRdb's table, not from the authors' own analysis. Recorded for this sample are 300,000 to 400,000 distinct CDR3 sequences; 28% of them occurred a single time. The leading ten clones occupy about 6% of the sample.

Six healthy women forming three monozygous twin pairs were used as donors. All three twin pairs had been raised together and were thought likely to have encountered the same vaccines and infectious agents. TCR cDNA libraries were prepared from RNA that was isolated from peripheral blood mononuclear cells. Reading from cysteine to phenylalanine, the CDR3 counts 16 amino acids. Only the CDR3 DNA is retained, 48 bases long and in frame from the first base. Relative to germline, V is 5 bases shorter and J is 1 base shorter, with 17 bases between their ends. Reading the germline V gene gives CDR1 LGHNT and CDR2 FRNRAP.

The sequence was obtained from a woman aged 18-50 years in good health. The V and J segments used are TRBV12-5 and TRBJ1-1, with no reliable assignment of the D segment. Sample: PBMCs. The nucleotide sequence is TGTGCTAGTGGTGCCGATTTCGGGGTTGGGAACACTGAAGCTTTCTTT. The resulting protein is CASGADFGVGNTEAFF.